Each of the 3 T cell receptor beta chains below was sequenced from the same sample in a study of spatial heterogeneity in lung cancer. Time point denoted: sample taken at primary tumor resection. Frozen PBMC, nontumor lung or tumor provided whole RNA, which was sequenced unsorted. TCRdb reprocessed the 5' RACE reads via MiXCR and lists one record per CDR3 protein. The repertoire has about 85,000 distinct CDR3 sequences, approximately 21% of them found once; the top ten carry 6.2%. The sequences come from PBMCs, collected at surgery. These receptor sequences come from a male donor with early-stage non-small cell lung cancer.

In its sample, this clonotype was seen a few times. The CDR3 loop reads CASSPGGVAVKLFF. The CDR3 DNA is TGTGCCAGCAGCCCTGGGGGGGTGGCTGTAAAACTGTTTTTT. This chain joins TRBV7-8 and TRBJ1-4; D is perhaps TRBD1 (5 bases). CDR3 length: 14 residues. Germline V CDR1 and CDR2: SGHVS, FQNEAQ. The V end was cut by 5 bases, the J end by 10 bases, with 17 bases between. Looking up the rest from reference TRBV7-8 and TRBJ1-4 gives the full variable domain: GAGVSQSPRYKVAKRGQDVALRCDPISGHVSLFWYQQALGQGPEFLTYFQNEAQLDKSGLPSDRFFAERPEGSVSTLKIQRTQQEDSAVYLCASSPGGVAVKLFFGSGTQLSVL.

This clonotype was counted a few times. The chain employs TRBV28 and TRBJ2-5; TRBD2 is a possible D gene (5 bases). Trimming cost V 4 bases and J 5 bases, with 8 bases left between them. This CDR3 is built from 12 residues. The V gene's germline CDR1 is MDHEN and CDR2 SYDVKM. The CDR3 sequence: CASSSWRETQYF. CDR3 nucleotides: TGTGCCAGCAGTTCCTGGAGGGAGACCCAGTACTTC.

This sequence joins TRBV11-1 and TRBJ2-7; 11 bases are shared with TRBD2. The CDR3 runs 15 residues. The V gene's germline CDR1 is SGHAT and CDR2 FQDESV (reference sequence). With V trimmed by 0 bases and J by 8 bases, 6 bases remained unmatched. As DNA, the CDR3 is TGTGCCAGCAGCTTAGCACTAGCGGGGGCTACGAAGCAGTACTTC. It translates to CASSLALAGATKQYF.